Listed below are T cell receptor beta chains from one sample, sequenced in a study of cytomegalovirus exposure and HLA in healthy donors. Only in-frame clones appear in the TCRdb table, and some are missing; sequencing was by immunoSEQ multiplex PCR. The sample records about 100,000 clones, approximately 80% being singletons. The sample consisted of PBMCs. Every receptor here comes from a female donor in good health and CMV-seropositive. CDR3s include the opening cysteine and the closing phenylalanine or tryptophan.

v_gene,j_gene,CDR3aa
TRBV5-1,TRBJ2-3,CASSLAYDTQYF
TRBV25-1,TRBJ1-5,CASRQTGSDQPQHF
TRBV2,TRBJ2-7,CASSVGSGYEQYF
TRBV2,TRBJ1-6,CASSGTVNNSPLHF
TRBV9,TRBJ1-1,CASSVSTANTEAFF
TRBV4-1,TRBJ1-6,CASSLSRQGGTVSSPLHF
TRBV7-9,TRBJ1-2,CASSLLWDRANYGYTF
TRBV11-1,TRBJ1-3,CASSSRLSGNTIYF
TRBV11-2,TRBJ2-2,CASSLSRGNTGELFF
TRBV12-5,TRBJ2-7,CASALGLSYEQYF
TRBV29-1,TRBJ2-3,CSGSGTSTDTQYF
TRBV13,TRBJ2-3,CASSSLGSGASTDTQYF
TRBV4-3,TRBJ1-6,CASSQDGYGNNSPLHF
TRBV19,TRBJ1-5,CASLSHRQGDHQPQHF
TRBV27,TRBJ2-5,CASGPRGPGETQYF
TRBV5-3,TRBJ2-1,CARSLDGPAGSYNEQFF
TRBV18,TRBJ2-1,CASSTLQGRDEQFF
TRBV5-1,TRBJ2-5,CASSLTGGRGETQYF
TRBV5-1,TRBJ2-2,CASSWGLAGDRTGELFF
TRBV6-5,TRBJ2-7,CASSYGSGASSYEQYF
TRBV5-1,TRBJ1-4,CASSLLGQGNEKLFF
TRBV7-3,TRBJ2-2,CASSTVAGGFEGTGELFF
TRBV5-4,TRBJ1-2,CASSLASMGGYTF
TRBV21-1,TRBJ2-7,CASSKGETPPYEQYF
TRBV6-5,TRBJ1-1,CASKEAGGLATEAFF
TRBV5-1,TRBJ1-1,CASTDGIQGGETEAFF
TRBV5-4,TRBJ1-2,CASSPRTAPNNYGYTF
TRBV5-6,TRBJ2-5,CASSLVFGNTGRETQYF
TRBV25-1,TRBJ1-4,CASSGWTGGRSEKLFF
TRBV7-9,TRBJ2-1,CASSPEALNEQFF
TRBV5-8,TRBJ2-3,CASSFAGQAFSSTDTQYF
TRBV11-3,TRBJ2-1,CASSPQGGLAGGPNEQFF
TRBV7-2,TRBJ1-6,CASSLDGTMGSPLHF
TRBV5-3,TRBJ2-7,CARSLSSKQDRWEQYF
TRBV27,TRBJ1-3,CASSSTRVLAGNTIYF
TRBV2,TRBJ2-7,CASSPQDEQYF
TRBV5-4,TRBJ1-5,CASSLDSNQPQHF
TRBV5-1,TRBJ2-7,CASSLELESYEQYF
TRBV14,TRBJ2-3,CASSQGLAGTDTQYF
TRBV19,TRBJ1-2,CASSLQGATAGYTF
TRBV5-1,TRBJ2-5,CASSAGYQETQYF
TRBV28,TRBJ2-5,CASIDRTVNQYF
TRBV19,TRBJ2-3,CASSVDLSGGGTDTQYF
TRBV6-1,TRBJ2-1,CASSEAGTSGIGSYNEQFF
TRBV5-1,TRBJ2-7,CASSLKTGAREQYF